The TCR beta chain described here comes from a study of CD8 T cells in Susac syndrome. For the study at large: Patients with Susac syndrome were therapy-naive, treated with corticosteroids, or treated with intravenous immunoglobulin alone when blood was collected.

With random hexamers, reverse transcription was performed on about 0.5 to 1 ug of RNA. TCRdb recomputed calls from the immunoSEQ multiplex PCR reads with MiXCR, one row per CDR3 protein. Among 140,000 or so distinct CDR3 sequences listed, approximately 96% were seen once. Sequencing of TCR beta was performed on blood CD8+ T cells and on blood CD4+ T cells. The patients with Susac syndrome satisfied recently defined diagnostic criteria for either definite or probable disease. TEMRA cells underwent FACS enrichment and CD8+ and CD4+ T cells underwent negative isolation. V dropped 3 bases and J dropped 7 bases, with 10 bases sitting between them. Per germline, CDR1 MNHEY and CDR2 SMNVEV (reference sequence). CDR3 length: 14 amino acids.

Material for sequencing was CD4+ T cells from PBMCs. The clonotype was recovered from a human donor with Susac syndrome. This chain uses TRBV27 with TRBJ1-6; D is ambiguous. The chain's CDR3 is CASSFGGENSPLHF. CDR3 nucleotide sequence: TGTGCCAGCAGTTTTGGCGGTGAGAATTCACCCCTCCACTTT.